This TCR beta chain is drawn from a study of beta chain features in type 1 diabetes. With 4 bases removed from V and 0 bases from J, the gap between germline ends came to 14 bases. The CDR3 runs to 16 residues. Germline V gives CDR1 SGHRS, CDR2 YFSETQ. About this clone: The antigen remains unidentified.

What was sequenced were expressed TCRB transcripts, since all of the isolated RNA had been reverse transcribed. Sequencing used immunoSEQ multiplex PCR; TCRdb keeps in-frame clones, though not all of them. The table lists 240,000 or so clones, around 26% of them singletons. Findings and limits, study-wide: When Type 1 diabetes patients were examined, their TCRB CDR3s proved moderately but significantly shorter in all four CD4+ subsets. PCR might show a preference for shorter templates, equally across patients and controls. Over-representation of high TCR-expressing cells was a possible consequence of cDNA sequencing.

Sample: central memory CD4+ T cells from blood. The V gene is TRBV5-1, the J gene TRBJ1-3, with D hard to call. The TCR originated in a man aged 30-40 years in good health. The DNA for the CDR3 is TGCGCCAGCAGCACCACTGGCATCGTCTCTGGAAACACCATATATTTT. Its protein is CASSTTGIVSGNTIYF.